This TCR beta chain was profiled in a study of cytotoxic CD8 clonotypes in ibrutinib-treated CLL. Overall study results and limits: Patients showed higher baseline clonality than age-matched healthy donors, and it tracked circulating CD8+ T-cell counts. Clonality was higher at ibrutinib response and returned toward baseline at progression.

PBMCs that had been cryopreserved were the source of 1.5 to 2 micrograms of genomic DNA for TCR beta libraries. Measured with immunoSEQ multiplex PCR; TCRdb has only the in-frame clones, and not every one. The table records hundreds of thousands of clones, 60% to 75% of them present only once. As for this clone: What it recognizes is unknown.

Between the trimmed V and J ends, which lost 8 bases and 2 bases, there was a span of 12 bases. CDR1 is MNHNS and CDR2 is SASEGT in the germline V gene. CDR3 length: 13 residues. The chain joins TRBV6-1 to TRBJ2-5; D gene uncertain. Source: PBMCs, taken after 24 months of ibrutinib treatment. The source is a human donor with chronic lymphocytic leukemia. This CDR3 is CASPGQEQETQYF. The CDR3 bases are TGTGCCAGCCCCGGGCAGGAGCAAGAGACCCAGTACTTC.